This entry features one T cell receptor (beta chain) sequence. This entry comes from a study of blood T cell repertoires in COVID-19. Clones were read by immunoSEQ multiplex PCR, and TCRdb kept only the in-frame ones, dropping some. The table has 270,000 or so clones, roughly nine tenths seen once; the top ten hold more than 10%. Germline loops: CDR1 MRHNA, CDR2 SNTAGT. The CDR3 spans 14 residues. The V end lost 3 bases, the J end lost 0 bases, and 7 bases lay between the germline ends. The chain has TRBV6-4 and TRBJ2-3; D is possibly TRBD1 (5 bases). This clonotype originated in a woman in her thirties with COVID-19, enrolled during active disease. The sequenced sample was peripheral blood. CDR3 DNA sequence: TGTGCCAGCAGTGAGACAGCTAGCACAGATACGCAGTATTTT. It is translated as CASSETASTDTQYF.